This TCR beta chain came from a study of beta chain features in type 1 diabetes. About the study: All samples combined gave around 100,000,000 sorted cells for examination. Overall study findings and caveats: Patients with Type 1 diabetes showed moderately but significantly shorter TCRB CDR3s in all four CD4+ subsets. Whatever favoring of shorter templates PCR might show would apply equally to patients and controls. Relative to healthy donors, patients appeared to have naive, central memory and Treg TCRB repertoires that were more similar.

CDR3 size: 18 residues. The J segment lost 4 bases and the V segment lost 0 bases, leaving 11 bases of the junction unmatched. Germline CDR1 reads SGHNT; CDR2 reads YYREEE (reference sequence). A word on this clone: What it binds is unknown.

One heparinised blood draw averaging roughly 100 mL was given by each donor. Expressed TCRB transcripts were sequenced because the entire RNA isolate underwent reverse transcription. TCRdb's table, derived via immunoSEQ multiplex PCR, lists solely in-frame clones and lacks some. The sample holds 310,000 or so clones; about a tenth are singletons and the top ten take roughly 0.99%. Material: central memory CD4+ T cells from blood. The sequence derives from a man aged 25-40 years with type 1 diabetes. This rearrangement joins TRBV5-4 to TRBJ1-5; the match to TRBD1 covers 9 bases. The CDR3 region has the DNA TGTGCCAGCAGCTTGGACTGTGTGTTCGACAGGGGGAATCAGCCCCAGCATTTT. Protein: CASSLDCVFDRGNQPQHF.